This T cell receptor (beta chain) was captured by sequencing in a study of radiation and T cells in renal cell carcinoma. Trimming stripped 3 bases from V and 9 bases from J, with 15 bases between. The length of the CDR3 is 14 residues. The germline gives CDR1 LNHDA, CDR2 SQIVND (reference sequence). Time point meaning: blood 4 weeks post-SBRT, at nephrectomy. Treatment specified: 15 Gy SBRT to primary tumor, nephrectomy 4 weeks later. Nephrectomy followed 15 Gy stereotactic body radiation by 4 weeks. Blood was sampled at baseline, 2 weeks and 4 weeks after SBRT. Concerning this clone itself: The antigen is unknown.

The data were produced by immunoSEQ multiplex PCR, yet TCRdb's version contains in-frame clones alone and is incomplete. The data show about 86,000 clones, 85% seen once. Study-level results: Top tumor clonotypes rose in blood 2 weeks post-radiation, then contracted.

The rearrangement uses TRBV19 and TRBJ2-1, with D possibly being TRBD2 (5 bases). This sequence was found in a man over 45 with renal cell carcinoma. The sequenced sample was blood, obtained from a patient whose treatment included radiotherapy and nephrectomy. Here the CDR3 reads CASSIPTSSSEQFF. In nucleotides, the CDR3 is TGTGCCAGTAGTATCCCCACTAGTTCAAGTGAGCAGTTCTTC.